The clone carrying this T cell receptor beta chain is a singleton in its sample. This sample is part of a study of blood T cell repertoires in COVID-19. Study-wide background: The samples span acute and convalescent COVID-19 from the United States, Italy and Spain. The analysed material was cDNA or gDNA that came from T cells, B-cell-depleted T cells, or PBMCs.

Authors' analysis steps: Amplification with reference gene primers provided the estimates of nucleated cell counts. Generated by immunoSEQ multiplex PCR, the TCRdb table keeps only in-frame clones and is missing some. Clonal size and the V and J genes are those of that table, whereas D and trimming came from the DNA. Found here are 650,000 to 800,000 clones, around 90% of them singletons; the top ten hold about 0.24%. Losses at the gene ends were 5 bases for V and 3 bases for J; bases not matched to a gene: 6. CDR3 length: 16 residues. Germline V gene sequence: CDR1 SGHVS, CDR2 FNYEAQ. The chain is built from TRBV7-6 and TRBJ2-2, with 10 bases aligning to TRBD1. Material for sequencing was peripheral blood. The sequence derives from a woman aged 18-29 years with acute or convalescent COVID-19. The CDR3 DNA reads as TGTGCCAGCAGCAGACGACAGGGGGCGGACACCGGGGAGCTGTTTTTT. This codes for CASSRRQGADTGELFF.